The 25 T cell receptor beta chains given below trace back to one sample, sequenced in a study of technical replicates of blood from several donors. Sequencing used immunoSEQ multiplex PCR; TCRdb keeps in-frame clones, though not all of them. The top ten hold around 0.35% of the sample, which has tens of thousands of clones, about 96% seen once. Sequences were obtained from T cells isolated from PBMCs. These TCRs come from a human donor in good health.

The chain links TRBV28 to TRBJ2-1, with TRBD2 identical over 10 bases. The germline gives CDR1 MDHEN, CDR2 SYDVKM. This CDR3 has 17 amino acids. The trim removed 5 bases at V and 4 bases at J, leaving 11 bases unmatched. The CDR3 is CASSQFVKAGGYNEQFF. Written as DNA, the CDR3 is TGTGCCAGCAGTCAGTTTGTTAAAGCGGGAGGGTACAATGAGCAGTTCTTC.

This chain uses TRBV6-5 with TRBJ2-2, with no clear D. Trimming took off 0 bases at V and 8 bases at J, with 4 bases between the two ends. The CDR3 covers 12 residues. Germline V gene sequence: CDR1 MNHEY, CDR2 SVGAGI. The CDR3 DNA reads as TGTGCCAGCAGTTACTCCTTTGGGGAGCTGTTTTTT. Amino acids: CASSYSFGELFF.

This rearrangement joins TRBV27 to TRBJ2-5, with TRBD1 matching over 11 bases. The junction had 12 bases not matched to a gene; V was cut back by 9 bases and J by 3 bases. CDR3 length: 16 residues. From germline, CDR1 is MNHEY and CDR2 SMNVEV (reference sequence). The CDR3 nucleotides are TGTGCCAGTTCAACCGGGACAGGGGGAGTGAAAGAGACCCAGTACTTC. Protein sequence: CASSTGTGGVKETQYF.

The genes are TRBV5-1 and TRBJ1-1; possible D gene TRBD1, 6 bases. CDR1 is SGHRS and CDR2 is YFSETQ in the germline V gene. V gave up 4 bases and J gave up 0 bases, with 13 bases separating them. The CDR3 sequence is 15 residues long. This CDR3 is CASSHGTTMNTEAFF. The CDR3 DNA reads as TGCGCCAGCAGCCATGGGACAACCATGAACACTGAAGCTTTCTTT.

J is TRBJ1-3 and V is TRBV28, with D unresolved. CDR1 is MDHEN, CDR2 SYDVKM, per germline. CDR3 length: 15 amino acids. The V and J ends lost 4 bases and 2 bases respectively, with 12 bases between them. For the CDR3, the DNA is TGTGCCAGCAGTTCCCTAACTAGGGCTGGAAACACCATATATTTT. Its translation: CASSSLTRAGNTIYF.

This chain uses TRBV9 with TRBJ2-1; no definite D call. Trimming stripped 1 base from V and 1 base from J, with 9 bases between. CDR3 length: 15 amino acids. Germline V CDR1 and CDR2: SGDLS, YYNGEE. DNA of the CDR3: TGTGCCAGCAGCGTATCCCTACGGTCCTACAATGAGCAGTTCTTC. Translating it yields CASSVSLRSYNEQFF. Together with reference TRBV9 and TRBJ2-1, the CDR3 gives the full variable domain: DSGVTQTPKHLITATGQRVTLRCSPRSGDLSVYWYQQSLDQGLQFLIQYYNGEERAKGNILERFSAQQFPDLHSELNLSSLELGDSALYFCASSVSLRSYNEQFFGPGTRLTVL.

The rearrangement joins TRBV30 to TRBJ2-3; 9 bases are shared with TRBD2. CDR3 length: 13 residues. The J segment lost 8 bases and the V segment lost 4 bases, leaving 7 bases of the junction unmatched. Germline CDR1 is GTSNPN and CDR2 is SVGIG (reference sequence). The CDR3 loop is CAWTLGLATTQYF. CDR3 in DNA: TGTGCCTGGACCCTAGGACTAGCGACTACGCAGTATTTT.

The chain employs TRBV6-5 and TRBJ2-5; weak D call: TRBD2 (6 bases). This CDR3 is 15 amino acids long. The V gene's germline CDR1 is MNHEY and CDR2 SVGAGI. The V end was cut by 5 bases, the J end by 5 bases, with 18 bases between. The CDR3 loop reads CASSLEGRRVETQYF. The CDR3 nucleotides are TGTGCCAGCAGTCTAGAGGGACGGAGGGTTGAGACCCAGTACTTC.

The genes are TRBV6-6 and TRBJ1-2; 10 bases agree with TRBD1. The CDR3 totals 15 residues. Trimming at V came to 0 bases and at J to 8 bases, leaving 6 bases not matched to a gene. Germline CDR1 reads MNHNY; CDR2 reads SVGAGI (reference sequence). CDR3 residues: CASSYSGTGAEGYTF. CDR3 nucleotides: TGTGCCAGCAGTTACTCGGGGACAGGGGCAGAGGGCTACACCTTC.

DNA of the CDR3: TGTGCCTGGGGGGGGGACCTGAACACTGAAGCTTTCTTT. Its protein is CAWGGDLNTEAFF. V usage is TRBV30 and J usage is TRBJ1-1; D possibly corresponds to TRBD1 (5 bases). V lost 5 bases and J 0 bases, leaving 10 bases between the germline ends. The CDR3 is 13 amino acids. CDR1 GTSNPN and CDR2 SVGIG come from the germline V gene (reference sequence).

The rearrangement joins TRBV5-1 to TRBJ2-7; 9 bases agree with TRBD2. Germline values: CDR1 SGHRS, CDR2 YFSETQ. This CDR3 has 13 residues. V shed 6 bases, J shed 4 bases, and the junction held 5 bases outside the gene matches. DNA of the CDR3: TGCGCCAGCAACCCTAGCGGGGCTTACGAGCAGTACTTC. Residues: CASNPSGAYEQYF.

The chain is built from TRBV10-2 and TRBJ1-1; D is perhaps TRBD1 (6 bases). This CDR3 is built from 13 residues. The V and J ends lost 3 bases and 3 bases respectively, with 8 bases between them. Germline V lookup: CDR1 WSHSY, CDR2 SAAADI. DNA for the CDR3: TGCGCCAGCAGTGAACAGGGATACACTGAAGCTTTCTTT. Translating it yields CASSEQGYTEAFF.

This chain links TRBV9 with TRBJ2-7, with 9 bases fitting TRBD1. Germline V CDR1 and CDR2: SGDLS, YYNGEE. Trimming took 0 bases from V and 5 from J; bases not matched to a gene: 3. CDR3 length: 14 amino acids. The CDR3: CASSVGQGVHEQYF. The DNA for the CDR3 is TGTGCCAGCAGCGTAGGACAGGGGGTTCACGAGCAGTACTTC.

V is TRBV20-1 and J is TRBJ2-7, with 9 bases fitting TRBD1. This CDR3 has 11 amino acids. The ends lost 8 bases at V and 5 bases at J; junction bases unmatched: 4. The germline V gene has CDR1 DFQATT and CDR2 SNEGSKA (reference sequence). In DNA, the CDR3 is TGCAGTTACAGGGGGCGGAACGAGCAGTACTTC. Encoded protein: CSYRGRNEQYF.

The J gene is TRBJ2-1, the V gene TRBV25-1, with 7 nucleotides matching TRBD1. Unmatched junction bases numbered 0, after V lost 2 bases and J lost 2 bases. Germline values: CDR1 MGHDK, CDR2 SYGVNS. The CDR3 has 14 amino acids. The CDR3 DNA follows: TGTGCCAGCAGTGAACAGGGGGCCTACAATGAGCAGTTCTTC. This translates into CASSEQGAYNEQFF.

This clone was found once. The chain recombines TRBV11-3 with TRBJ2-7; 7 bases agree with TRBD2. The CDR3 sequence is 14 residues long. The ends lost 3 bases at V and 0 bases at J; junction bases unmatched: 2. The germline V gene has CDR1 SGHNT and CDR2 YENEEA. DNA of the CDR3: TGTGCCAGCAGCTTCCTAGCGGTCTCCTACGAGCAGTACTTC. Its translation is CASSFLAVSYEQYF.

The chain uses TRBV7-3 and TRBJ2-1; unclear D gene. Trimming left V 4 bases short and J 0 bases short, with 7 bases between. This CDR3 region has 14 residues. Germline lookup yields CDR1 SGHTA and CDR2 FQGTGA. The CDR3 sequence: CASSSPPSYNEQFF. CDR3 bases: TGTGCCAGCAGCTCCCCTCCCTCCTACAATGAGCAGTTCTTC.

The table lists this clone with a count of one. V and J are TRBV5-7 and TRBJ2-4, with D possibly TRBD1 on 5 matching bases. TRBV5-7 is placed among ORFs of uncertain function. With 1 base removed from V and 4 bases from J, the gap between germline ends came to 12 bases. This CDR3 region has 15 residues. The CDR3 nucleotides read TGTGCCAGCAGCTTGACAGGACACCTTAAAAACATTCAGTACTTC. It codes for CASSLTGHLKNIQYF.

The chain joins TRBV5-1 to TRBJ2-7, with 8 positions matching TRBD2. Germline loops: CDR1 SGHRS, CDR2 YFSETQ. J lost 0 bases, V lost 3 bases, and 11 bases had no gene match. This CDR3 is 17 amino acids long. In DNA, the CDR3 is TGCGCCAGCAGCTCGGGGGGGCGCTCTAGCGACTCCTACGAGCAGTACTTC. It is translated as CASSSGGRSSDSYEQYF. Full variable domain (outside the CDR3, taken from reference TRBV5-1 and TRBJ2-7): KAGVTQTPRYLIKTRGQQVTLSCSPISGHRSVSWYQQTPGQGLQFLFEYFSETQRNKGNFPGRFSGRQFSNSRSEMNVSTLELGDSALYLCASSSGGRSSDSYEQYFGPGTRLTVT.

The chain couples TRBV11-2 to TRBJ1-1; TRBD1 agrees at 7 bases. Unmatched junction bases numbered 8, after V lost 6 bases and J lost 1 base. CDR3 length: 15 amino acids. CDR1 and CDR2 from the germline V gene are SGHAT and FQNNGV. The CDR3 loop reads CASRYTRGRNTEAFF. CDR3 DNA sequence: TGTGCCAGCAGATATACGAGGGGGCGGAACACTGAAGCTTTCTTT. Looking up the rest from reference TRBV11-2 and TRBJ1-1 gives the full variable domain: EAGVAQSPRYKIIEKRQSVAFWCNPISGHATLYWYQQILGQGPKLLIQFQNNGVVDDSQLPKDRFSAERLKGVDSTLKIQPAKLEDSAVYLCASRYTRGRNTEAFFGQGTRLTVV.

The table lists this clone with a count of one. V usage is TRBV2 and J usage is TRBJ1-5; D is unresolved. Between the trimmed V and J ends, which lost 3 bases and 4 bases, there was a span of 10 bases. The CDR3 is made up of 14 amino acids. The germline V gene has CDR1 SNHLY and CDR2 FYNNEI. The CDR3 loop reads CASSEDLPNQPQHF. In nucleotides, the CDR3 is TGTGCCAGCAGTGAGGACTTACCAAATCAGCCCCAGCATTTT.

The gene calls are TRBV11-3 and TRBJ2-1; TRBD2 might be the D (5 bases). The CDR3 is made up of 14 amino acids. CDR1 is SGHNT and CDR2 is YENEEA in the germline V gene. V lost 5 bases, J lost 7 bases, and 15 bases lay in between. The CDR3 spells CASSPSGLQNEQFF. CDR3 coding DNA: TGTGCCAGCAGCCCCAGCGGCCTCCAGAATGAGCAGTTCTTC.

This rearrangement joins TRBV30 to TRBJ1-1; TRBD1 aligns across 7 bases. J lost 1 base, V lost 7 bases, and 3 bases had no gene match. Germline CDR1 GTSNPN, CDR2 SVGIG (reference sequence). There are 12 residues in the CDR3. CDR3 DNA sequence: TGTGCCTACGGACAGGCGAACACTGAAGCTTTCTTT. Translated: CAYGQANTEAFF. The full variable domain, rest sourced from reference TRBV30 and TRBJ1-1, is SQTIHQWPATLVQPVGSPLSLECTVEGTSNPNLYWYRQAAGRGLQLLFYSVGIGQISSEVPQNLSASRPQDRQFILSSKKLLLSDSGFYLCAYGQANTEAFFGQGTRLTVV.

This chain's CDR3 is CAWSAGVPGEAFF. CDR3 nucleotide sequence: TGTGCCTGGAGTGCAGGGGTTCCGGGGGAAGCTTTCTTT. This chain connects TRBV30 to TRBJ1-1; D may be TRBD1 (6 bases). CDR3 length: 13 residues. V lost 1 base, J lost 8 bases, and 14 bases lay in between. Germline V lookup: CDR1 GTSNPN, CDR2 SVGIG (reference sequence). The full variable domain, rest sourced from reference TRBV30 and TRBJ1-1, is SQTIHQWPATLVQPVGSPLSLECTVEGTSNPNLYWYRQAAGRGLQLLFYSVGIGQISSEVPQNLSASRPQDRQFILSSKKLLLSDSGFYLCAWSAGVPGEAFFGQGTRLTVV.

The chain is built from TRBV9 and TRBJ2-1, with D perhaps matching TRBD1 (5 bases). In germline, CDR1 is SGDLS, CDR2 YYNGEE. Trimming left V 0 bases short and J 4 bases short, with 8 bases between. CDR3 length: 14 amino acids. The CDR3 loop is CASSVAGRYNEQFF. DNA for the CDR3: TGTGCCAGCAGCGTAGCAGGGCGGTACAATGAGCAGTTCTTC.